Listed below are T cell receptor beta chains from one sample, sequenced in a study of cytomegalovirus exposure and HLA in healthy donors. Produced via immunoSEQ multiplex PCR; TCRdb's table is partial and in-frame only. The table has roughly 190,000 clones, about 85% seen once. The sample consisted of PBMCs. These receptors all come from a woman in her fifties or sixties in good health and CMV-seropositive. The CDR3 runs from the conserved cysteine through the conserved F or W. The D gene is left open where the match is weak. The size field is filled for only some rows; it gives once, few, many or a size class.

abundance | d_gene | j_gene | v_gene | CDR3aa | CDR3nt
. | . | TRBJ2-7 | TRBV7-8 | CASSLGTAVSSYEQYF | TGTGCCAGCAGCTTAGGCACAGCCGTTAGCTCCTACGAGCAGTACTTC
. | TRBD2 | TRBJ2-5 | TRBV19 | CASSRTSGGIQETQYF | TGTGCCAGTAGTAGGACTAGCGGGGGGATACAAGAGACCCAGTACTTC
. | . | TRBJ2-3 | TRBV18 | CASSPWTDSTDTQYF | TGTGCCAGCTCACCTTGGACAGATAGCACAGATACGCAGTATTTT
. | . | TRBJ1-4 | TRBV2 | CASSEAGAADNEKLFF | TGTGCCAGCAGTGAAGCGGGTGCGGCTGATAATGAAAAACTGTTTTTT
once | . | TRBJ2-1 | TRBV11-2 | CASSSPSGGLAGEQFF | TGTGCCAGCAGCTCGCCCTCAGGGGGACTTGCGGGGGAGCAGTTCTTC
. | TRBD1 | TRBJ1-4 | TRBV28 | CASSTPQGGGEKLFF | TGTGCCAGCAGTACTCCCCAGGGGGGAGGTGAAAAACTGTTTTTT
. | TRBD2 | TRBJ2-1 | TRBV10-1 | CASSASGGGNEQFF | TGCGCCAGCAGTGCTAGCGGGGGGGGCAATGAGCAGTTCTTC
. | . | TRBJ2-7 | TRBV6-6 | CASSPLRGGEQYF | TGTGCCAGCAGTCCTTTACGAGGGGGCGAGCAGTACTTC
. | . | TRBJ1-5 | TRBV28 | CASSLNYQPQHF | TGTGCCAGCAGTTTAAACTATCAGCCCCAGCATTTT
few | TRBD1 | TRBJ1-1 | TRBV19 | CASSIGGQTGAFF | TGTGCCAGTAGTATCGGGGGACAGACAGGAGCTTTCTTT
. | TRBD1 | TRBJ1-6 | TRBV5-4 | CASSLDRGLSPLHF | TGTGCCAGCAGCTTGGACAGGGGGCTTTCACCCCTCCACTTT
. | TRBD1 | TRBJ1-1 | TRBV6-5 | CASSYGQGASEAFF | TGTGCCAGCAGTTACGGGCAGGGGGCCTCTGAAGCTTTCTTT
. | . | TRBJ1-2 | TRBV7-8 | CASSLVRNYGYTF | TGTGCCAGCAGCTTAGTCAGGAACTATGGCTACACCTTC
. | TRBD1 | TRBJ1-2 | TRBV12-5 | CASGKGQGAEGYTF | TGTGCTAGTGGCAAGGGACAGGGGGCAGAGGGCTACACCTTC
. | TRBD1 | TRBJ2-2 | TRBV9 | CASSHRTGGAGELFF | TGTGCCAGCAGCCACCGGACAGGGGGGGCCGGGGAGCTGTTTTTT
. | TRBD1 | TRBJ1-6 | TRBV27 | CASSFQRGRGYNSPLHF | TGTGCCAGCAGTTTCCAGAGGGGGCGCGGGTATAATTCACCCCTCCACTTT
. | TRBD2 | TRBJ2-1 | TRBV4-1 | CASSQKKGGGAFYNEQFF | TGCGCCAGCAGCCAAAAAAAAGGCGGGGGGGCCTTCTACAATGAGCAGTTCTTC
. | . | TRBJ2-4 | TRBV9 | CASSPSAGVKNIQYF | TGTGCCAGCAGCCCCTCAGCTGGAGTGAAAAACATTCAGTACTTC
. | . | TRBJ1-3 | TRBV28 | CASSSGGSSGNTIYF | TGTGCCAGCAGTTCCGGGGGAAGCTCTGGAAACACCATATATTTT
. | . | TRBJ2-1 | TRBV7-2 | CASSLGGRSEQFF | TGTGCCAGCAGCTTAGGTGGAAGGAGTGAGCAGTTCTTC
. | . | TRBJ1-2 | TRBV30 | CAWSLEQGYGYTF | TGTGCCTGGAGTTTGGAACAGGGCTATGGTTACACCTTC
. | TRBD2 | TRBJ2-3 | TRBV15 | CATSRLAGNTDTQYF | TGTGCCACCAGCAGACTAGCGGGGAACACAGATACGCAGTATTTT
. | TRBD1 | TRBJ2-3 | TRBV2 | CASQGEFGTDTQYF | TGTGCCAGCCAGGGGGAGTTTGGCACAGATACGCAGTATTTT
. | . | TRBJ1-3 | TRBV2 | CASGRAGNTIYF | TGTGCCAGCGGCAGGGCTGGAAACACCATATATTTT
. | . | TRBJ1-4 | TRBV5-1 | CASSSEGNEKLFF | TGCGCCAGCAGCTCGGAGGGGAATGAAAAACTGTTTTTT
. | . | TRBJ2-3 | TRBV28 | CATETESTDTQYF | TGTGCCACCGAGACAGAGAGCACAGATACGCAGTATTTT
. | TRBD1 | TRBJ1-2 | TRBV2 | CASSEHRGRNYGYTF | TGTGCCAGCAGTGAGCACAGGGGGCGTAACTATGGCTACACCTTC
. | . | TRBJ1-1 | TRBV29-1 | CSVGHGGNTEAFF | TGCAGCGTTGGTCACGGAGGGAACACTGAAGCTTTCTTT
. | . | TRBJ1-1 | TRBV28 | CASSLGGGTEAFF | TGTGCCAGCAGTTTGGGGGGAGGGACTGAAGCTTTCTTT
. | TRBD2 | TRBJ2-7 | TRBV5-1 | CASSLGLGLAAYEQYF | TGCGCCAGCAGCTTGGGGCTGGGACTAGCTGCCTACGAGCAGTACTTC
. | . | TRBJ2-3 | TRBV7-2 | CASSPRRATQYF | TGTGCCAGCAGCCCGCGGAGGGCTACGCAGTATTTT
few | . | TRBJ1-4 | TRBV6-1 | CASSQSGYEKLFF | TGTGCCAGCAGTCAGTCGGGGTATGAAAAACTGTTTTTT